The TCR beta chain described here comes from a study of T-cell reconstitution after alpha-beta-depleted transplantation in children. The germline V gene encodes CDR1 MDHEN and CDR2 SYDVKM. CDR3 length: 13 amino acids. V lost 5 bases and J lost 4, with 10 bases in between. Unique molecular identifiers were incorporated when the TCRbeta library was constructed. TCRdb passed the PCR reads through MiXCR, listing each CDR3 protein once. Counted here are about 210,000 distinct CDR3 sequences, over 15% occurring once; the ten biggest clones make up 43%. The input for sequencing was PBMCs, mostly from graft donor cells, taken 360 days after TCRalphabeta/CD19-depleted stem cell transplant. This TCR derives from a male patient aged 2-10 years who had a stem cell transplant for acute lymphoblastic leukemia, so the T cells may come from the graft donor. This chain joins TRBV28 and TRBJ2-3; D not resolved. As DNA, the CDR3 is TGTGCCAGCAGTGTGCCGTGGGCAGATACGCAGTATTTT. Its translation: CASSVPWADTQYF.